This TCR beta chain was documented in a study of a mutant IDH1 vaccine in newly diagnosed glioma (dated by TCRdb to the early 2020s). Study-wide context: Vaccination started 4-6 weeks after radiotherapy alone, or was given together with temozolomide cycles in the groups whose treatment included chemotherapy. Longitudinal TCRB deep sequencing was done for fewer than 30 treated patients, wherever samples were available for exploratory analyses. Prior to enrollment, standard therapy consisting of radiotherapy alone, temozolomide alone, or radiochemotherapy with temozolomide had been administered to patients, with the combination being received by most patients. Peripheral blood was drawn at six visits: V03 (baseline), V05, V07, V10, V12 and V13. Of the roughly 30 treated patients, 62.5% were male and around 40% were female, and a mean age of approximately 40 years was recorded. Visit V12 was the week-35 safety follow-up and visit V13 was the week-47 end of study. Here is what the overall study found, with its caveats: Across multiple MHC alleles, vaccine-induced immune responses were seen in 85% to 95% of patients. The authors stated that sample limitations prevented analyses of patient blood samples from being reproduced. Pseudoprogression appeared unrelated to alterations in the top peripheral T cell clonotypes detected by TCRB sequencing. PBMC samples for TCRB deep sequencing were selected based on availability.

As regards this clone: Its antigen is unknown. Within one base of it there is no much larger clone, and no base qualities were kept.

The time point label, as the study defines it: week 35, safety follow-up. Each vaccine dose was 300 ug of a 20-mer mutant IDH1 peptide in Montanide, given subcutaneously with topical imiquimod. Across visits V03 through V10, patients got a total of eight vaccinations, given in weeks 1, 3, 5, 7, 11, 15, 19 and 23. Donors had newly diagnosed WHO grade 3 or 4 IDH1-mutant astrocytomas with loss of nuclear ATRX. The samples were drawn from NOA16, a multicentre, single-arm, open-label phase I trial in Germany that tested a mutant IDH1 peptide vaccine in humans for the first time. Genomic DNA for TCRB sequencing was extracted from EDTA blood using the DNeasy Blood and Tissue Kit. Library preparation employed the immunoSEQ multiplex PCR assay. Rearranged TCR beta chain sequences were amplified using the hsTCRB Kit according to the manufacturer's protocol. An Illumina MiSeq was used to sequence the TCRB libraries. On the authors' methods: The proprietary platform of the kit vendor was used for demultiplexing, trimming and gene mapping. In its TCRdb copy, this immuneACCESS table keeps in-frame sequences only and misses some clones. Where compared with another copy, unresolved V genes explain less than half of these, and the others have no known cause. V and J calls and clone size are those listed in that table; D and trimming were worked out from the DNA. Here the sample has some 33,000 clones; around 82% occur a single time. The ten largest clones add up to about 10% of the sample.

CDR1 and CDR2 are read off the germline V gene as SGHTA and FQGNSA. The CDR3 contains 15 residues, cysteine and phenylalanine counted. Kept here is only the CDR3 DNA, which spans 45 bases and is read in frame from base 1. V loses 3 bases of germline sequence and J loses 5 bases, and the interval between the two ends is 16 bases. The sample here was PBMCs, taken from a glioma patient whose treatment included an IDH1 peptide vaccine. This sequence was found in a woman in her thirties or forties with glioma. This chain joins TRBV7-2 to TRBJ2-5; the D gene is perhaps TRBD2, from 5 matching bases. CDR3 reads: CASSFPASSRETQYF. The DNA is as follows: TGTGCCAGCAGCTTCCCCGCGTCTAGCCGGGAGACCCAGTACTTC.